This T cell receptor (beta chain) stems from a study of T-cell memory formation after mild COVID-19. Only one count was recorded for this clonotype. The antigen remains undetermined. MiXCR was run by TCRdb on the 5' RACE reads, yielding one entry per CDR3 protein. The sample lists about 540,000 distinct CDR3 sequences, roughly 22% occurring once. Losses at the gene ends were 2 bases for V and 2 bases for J; bases not matched to a gene: 6. CDR3 length: 15 residues. Germline-derived CDR1 and CDR2 are DFQATT and SNEGSKA (reference sequence). The study, taken as a whole, reports: Clones that contracted clustered mainly in CM and EM if CD4+ and in EMRA if CD8+. The SARS-CoV-2 specificity of second-wave clones reaching peak at day 37 remained unverified. CD4+ bias marked clones expanding day 15 to 37, unlike balanced contracting clones.

V gene TRBV20-1 combines with J gene TRBJ2-7; 10 bases are a match to TRBD2. This receptor was obtained from an adult woman who had mild COVID-19 (a few samples of this study predate the infection). Cell type and time point are not known. The sample consisted of PBMCs or a T cell subset sorted from them (not recorded which). The CDR3 DNA reads as TGCAGTGCTAGACGGCTAGCGGGGGAGACCTACGAGCAGTACTTC. Translating gives CSARRLAGETYEQYF.